Given below is one T cell receptor beta chain in context. No cognate antigen has been identified for it. Within one base of it there is no much larger clone, and no base qualities were kept. The source of the sample is a study of T cells in Graves' hyperthyroidism and ophthalmopathy (dated by TCRdb to the late 2010s). Regarding the complete study: Peripheral blood samples were taken at initial diagnosis, before any treatment was given. The study also compared thyroid tissue and blood T-cell repertoires from about six Graves' hyperthyroidism patients. Whether ophthalmopathy could be predicted prospectively was tested in an independent validation cohort made up of roughly 19 hyperthyroidism patients plus 17 patients who later progressed to ophthalmopathy. For training and testing, the 100 patients in the discovery cohort were randomly divided in a 7:3 ratio. After sampling, hyperthyroidism patients received methimazole starting at 30 mg daily, and ophthalmopathy patients received high-dose intravenous methylprednisolone. According to the paper, TCR Vbeta CDR3 sequencing was carried out on over 130 peripheral blood samples, which came from under 50 ophthalmopathy, roughly 75 hyperthyroidism and around 17 progressor patients. TCR V-J signatures able to tell the groups apart were searched for in a discovery cohort of 90 to 100 patients, of whom 40 to 45 had Graves' ophthalmopathy and around 56 had stable Graves' hyperthyroidism.

The TCR beta CDR3 regions were amplified from the RNA transcripts. The first round of RT-PCR for the TCR CDR3 was performed with the HTBI primer set and the Qiagen OneStep RT-PCR kit. The libraries were constructed in a second round of multiplex PCR and then size-selected and purified. The libraries were sequenced on an Illumina HiSeq2000 using paired-end 100 bp reads. Under the source paper's analysis protocol: SOAPnuke was used to process the raw data, removing reads that contained adapters or uncalled bases, had a mean Phred below 15, or lacked an exact match to the constant primer or identifier. High-quality paired reads were merged with COPE v1.2.5, and unique nucleotide sequences were defined as clonotypes. MiTCR v1.1 was used to align clonotypes to the IMGT TRBV, TRBD and TRBJ reference segments. The analysis included only V-J combinations with a frequency above 0.0001, which together covered 98% to 99.2% of the repertoires. A TCS score was defined as the ratio of F50 (clonal expansion) to E x V (chaos), with BLOSUM62-based TCRdist applied between CDR3 peptides within each V-J. Welch's t-statistics and random forest reduced 500 to 650 V-J features to 13, which were used in a naive Bayes classifier (R e1071). The public reads were reprocessed in TCRdb via fastp at Q25 and MiXCR, keeping in-frame beta chains. Here each entry gathers all rows of one CDR3 protein and keeps the most common genes and DNA. TCRdb assigned the V and J calls; the authors' analysis was not used. The sample table contains roughly 400,000 distinct CDR3 sequences; only one count was recorded for 15% to 18% of them. The top ten hold about a quarter of the sample.

Broader findings and caveats from the paper: No statistical method was used to fix the sample size in advance, and group allocation was not hidden from the investigators. A model built on a 13 V-J signature distinguished ophthalmopathy from stable hyperthyroidism, reaching 87.88% sensitivity and 81% to 83% specificity in cross-validation and 80%/75% in testing. Most expanded thyroid clonotypes (frequency above 0.001) were also found in blood, which suggests that blood repertoires may mirror thyroid immune responses. During validation, the model predicted progression to ophthalmopathy a median of around 6 months ahead of onset, with almost 71% sensitivity and around 73% specificity.

Hyperthyroidism patients were newly diagnosed, had a disease duration of under 2 months, and were aged 18 to 65 years. Any patient with an uncontrolled infection, another autoimmune disease, pregnancy or lactation was excluded. Diagnoses were established on the basis of clinical symptoms, serum thyroxine and TRAb, thyroid ultrasound, and orbital computed tomography. Blood from progressor patients was collected at the time of first diagnosis with hyperthyroidism, before any ophthalmopathy symptoms had appeared. PBMCs were separated from around 9.1 ml of fresh peripheral blood using Ficoll-Paque density gradient centrifugation. Patients classed as progressors first received a Graves' hyperthyroidism diagnosis and then went on to develop ophthalmopathy during follow-up. Trizol reagent was used to extract total RNA, and RNA quality was then checked on an Agilent 2100 Bioanalyzer. The CDR3 goes from the cysteine to the phenylalanine over 13 residues. Left in the record is the CDR3 DNA by itself, 39 bases read in frame from the first base. Based on the germline V gene (reference sequence), the CDR1 and CDR2 sequences are SEHNR and FQNEAQ. V drops 8 bases and J drops 9 bases, leaving 17 bases in between.

The V gene is TRBV7-9 and the J gene is TRBJ2-4; matching of 6 bases hints at TRBD1 as the D gene. This receptor was taken from a woman between 18 and 29 years old with Graves' hyperthyroidism that later progressed to Graves' ophthalmopathy. What was sequenced was blood. The bases are TGTGCCAGCCGCACCGGGCCACAGGGCATTCAGTACTTC. This encodes CASRTGPQGIQYF.